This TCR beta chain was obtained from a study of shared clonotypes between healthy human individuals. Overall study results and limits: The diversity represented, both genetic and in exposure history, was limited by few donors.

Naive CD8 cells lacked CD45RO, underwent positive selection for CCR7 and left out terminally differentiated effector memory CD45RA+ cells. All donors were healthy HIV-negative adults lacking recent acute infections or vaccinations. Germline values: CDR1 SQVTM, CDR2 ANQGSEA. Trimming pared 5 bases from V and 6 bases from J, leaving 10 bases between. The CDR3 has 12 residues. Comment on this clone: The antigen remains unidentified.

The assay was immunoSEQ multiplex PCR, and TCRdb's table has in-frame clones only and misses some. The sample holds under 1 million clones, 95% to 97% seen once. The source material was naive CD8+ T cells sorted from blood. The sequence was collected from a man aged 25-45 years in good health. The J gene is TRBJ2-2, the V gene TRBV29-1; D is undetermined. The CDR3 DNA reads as TGCAGCGTTCATCCGGATTCCGGGGAGCTGTTTTTT. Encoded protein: CSVHPDSGELFF.